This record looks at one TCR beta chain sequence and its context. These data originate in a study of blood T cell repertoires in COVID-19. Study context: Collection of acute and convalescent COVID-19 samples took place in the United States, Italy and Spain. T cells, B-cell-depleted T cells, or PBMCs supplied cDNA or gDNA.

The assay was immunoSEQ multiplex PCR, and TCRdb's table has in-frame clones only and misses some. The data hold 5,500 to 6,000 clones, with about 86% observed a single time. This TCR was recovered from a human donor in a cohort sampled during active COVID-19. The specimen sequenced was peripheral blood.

As DNA, the CDR3 is TGTGCCAGCAGCTTACCCCGGGGACAGGGTGGTGTTGAAGCTTTCTTT. Its protein is CASSLPRGQGGVEAFF. This chain links TRBV11-2 with TRBJ1-1; 9 bases align to TRBD1. This CDR3 contains 16 residues. The ends lost 2 bases at V and 7 bases at J; junction bases unmatched: 11. Germline V gene sequence: CDR1 SGHAT, CDR2 FQNNGV.